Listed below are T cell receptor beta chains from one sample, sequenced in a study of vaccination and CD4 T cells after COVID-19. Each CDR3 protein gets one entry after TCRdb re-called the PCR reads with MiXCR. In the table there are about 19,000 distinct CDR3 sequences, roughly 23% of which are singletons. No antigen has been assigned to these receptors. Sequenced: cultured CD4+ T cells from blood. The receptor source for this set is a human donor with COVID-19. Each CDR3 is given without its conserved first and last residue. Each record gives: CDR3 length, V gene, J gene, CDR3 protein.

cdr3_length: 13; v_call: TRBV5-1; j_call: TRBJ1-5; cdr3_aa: ASSLNGYSNQPQH
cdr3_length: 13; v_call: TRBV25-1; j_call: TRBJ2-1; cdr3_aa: ASSGTSGGYNEQF
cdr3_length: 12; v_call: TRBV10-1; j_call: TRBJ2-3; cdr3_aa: ASSEMLGGDTQY
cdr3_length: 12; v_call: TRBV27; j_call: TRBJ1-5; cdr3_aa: ASSLRRDNQPQH
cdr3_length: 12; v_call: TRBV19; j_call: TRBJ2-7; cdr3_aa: ASSLTGTSYEQY
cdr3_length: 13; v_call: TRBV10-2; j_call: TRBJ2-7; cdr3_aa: ASSESPPGGHEQY
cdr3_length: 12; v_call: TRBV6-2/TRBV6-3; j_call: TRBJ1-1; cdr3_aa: ASRTRTGNTEAF
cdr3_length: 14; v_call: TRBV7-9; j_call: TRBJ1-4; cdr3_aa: ASSLSGDSGNEKLF
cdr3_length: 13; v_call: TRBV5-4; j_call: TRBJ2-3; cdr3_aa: ASSRGTSGRDTQY
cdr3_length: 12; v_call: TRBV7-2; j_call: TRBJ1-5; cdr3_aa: ASSRLGSDQPQH
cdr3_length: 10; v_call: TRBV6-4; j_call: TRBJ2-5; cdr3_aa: ATPGVQETQY
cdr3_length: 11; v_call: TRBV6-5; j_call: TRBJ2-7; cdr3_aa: ASSYGGAGEQY
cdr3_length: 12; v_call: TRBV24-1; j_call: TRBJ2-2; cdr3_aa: ATSDYPGTGELF
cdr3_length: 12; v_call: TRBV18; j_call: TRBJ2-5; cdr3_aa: ASSPPTRLETQY
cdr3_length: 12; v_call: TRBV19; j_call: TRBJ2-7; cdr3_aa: ASSIAGQGREQY
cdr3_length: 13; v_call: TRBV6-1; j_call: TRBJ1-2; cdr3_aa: ASKTGTGNAYGYT
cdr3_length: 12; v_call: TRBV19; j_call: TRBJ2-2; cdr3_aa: PSRLAGGTGELF
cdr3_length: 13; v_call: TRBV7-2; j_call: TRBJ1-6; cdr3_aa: ASSLVRGFNSPLH
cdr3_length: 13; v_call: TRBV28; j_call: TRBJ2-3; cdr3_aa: ASSQISGNTDTQY
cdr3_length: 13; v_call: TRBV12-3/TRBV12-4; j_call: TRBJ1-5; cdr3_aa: ASSSGQGRAQPQH
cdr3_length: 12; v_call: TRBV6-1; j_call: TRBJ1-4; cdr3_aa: ASRTGDMEEKLF
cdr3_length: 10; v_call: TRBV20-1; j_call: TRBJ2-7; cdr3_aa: SARSVAYEQY
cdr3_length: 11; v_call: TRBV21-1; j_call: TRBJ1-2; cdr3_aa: ASSKTGEYGYT
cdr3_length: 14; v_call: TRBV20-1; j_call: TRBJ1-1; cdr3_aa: SAWRGTGAMNTEAF
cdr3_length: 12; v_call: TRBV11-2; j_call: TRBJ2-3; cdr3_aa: ASSLDRGRDTQY
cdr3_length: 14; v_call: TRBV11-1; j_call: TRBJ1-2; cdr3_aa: ASSLFENRINYGYT
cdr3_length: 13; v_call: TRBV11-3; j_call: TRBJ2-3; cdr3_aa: ASSLGGTGPDTQY
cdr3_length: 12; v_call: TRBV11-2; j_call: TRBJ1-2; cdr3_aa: ASSQKSGSYGYT
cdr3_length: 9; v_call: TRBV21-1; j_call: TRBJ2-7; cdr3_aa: ASSAPREQY
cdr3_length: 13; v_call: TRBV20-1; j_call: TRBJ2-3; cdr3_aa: SARFVAGGTDTQY
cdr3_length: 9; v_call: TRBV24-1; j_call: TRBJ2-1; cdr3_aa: ATSDLYEQF
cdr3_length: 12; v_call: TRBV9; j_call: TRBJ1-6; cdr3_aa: ASSVVPENSPLH
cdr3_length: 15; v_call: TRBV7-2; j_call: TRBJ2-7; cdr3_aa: ASSLEASGGVSYEQY
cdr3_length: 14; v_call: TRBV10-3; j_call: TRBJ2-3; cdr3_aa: AIREVSGGITDTQY